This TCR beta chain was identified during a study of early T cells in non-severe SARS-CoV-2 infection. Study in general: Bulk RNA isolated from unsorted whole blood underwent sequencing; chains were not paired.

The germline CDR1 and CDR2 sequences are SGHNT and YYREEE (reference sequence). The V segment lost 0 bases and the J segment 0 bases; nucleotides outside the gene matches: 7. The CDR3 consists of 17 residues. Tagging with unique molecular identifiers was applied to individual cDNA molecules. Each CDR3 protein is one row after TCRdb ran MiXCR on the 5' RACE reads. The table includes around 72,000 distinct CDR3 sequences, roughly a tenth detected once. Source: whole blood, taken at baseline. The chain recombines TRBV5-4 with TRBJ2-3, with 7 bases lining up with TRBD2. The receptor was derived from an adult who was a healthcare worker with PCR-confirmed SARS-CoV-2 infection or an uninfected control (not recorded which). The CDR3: CASSLAGRGTSTDTQYF. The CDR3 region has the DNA TGTGCCAGCAGCTTGGCCGGGCGGGGGACTAGCACAGATACGCAGTATTTT.